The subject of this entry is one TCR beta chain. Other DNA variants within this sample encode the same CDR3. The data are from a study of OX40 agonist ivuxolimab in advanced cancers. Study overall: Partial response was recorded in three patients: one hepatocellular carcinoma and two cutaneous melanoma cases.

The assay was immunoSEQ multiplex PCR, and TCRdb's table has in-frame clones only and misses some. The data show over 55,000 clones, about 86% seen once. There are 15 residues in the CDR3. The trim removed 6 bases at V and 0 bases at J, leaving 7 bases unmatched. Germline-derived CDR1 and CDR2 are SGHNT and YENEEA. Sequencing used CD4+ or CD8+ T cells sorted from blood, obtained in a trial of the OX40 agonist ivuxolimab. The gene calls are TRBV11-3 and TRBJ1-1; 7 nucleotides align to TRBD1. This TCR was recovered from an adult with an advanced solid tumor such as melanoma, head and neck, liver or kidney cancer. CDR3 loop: CASSGVGQMNTEAFF. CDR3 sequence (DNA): TGTGCCAGCAGTGGTGTGGGACAGATGAACACTGAAGCTTTCTTT.